A single sample is the source of the 5 T cell receptor beta chains below, sequenced in a study of T-cell memory formation after mild COVID-19. TCRdb itself ran the 5' RACE reads through MiXCR, one entry per CDR3 protein. This sample yields around 320,000 distinct CDR3 sequences, of which 25% to 30% are seen a single time; about 13% belongs to the top ten. Sequenced: PBMCs or a T cell subset sorted from them (not recorded which). These receptors all come from an adult woman who had mild COVID-19 (a few samples of this study predate the infection). Cell type and time point are not known.

This sequence joins TRBV9 and TRBJ2-3; D not certain. This CDR3 is built from 13 residues. Germline CDR1 is SGDLS and CDR2 is YYNGEE. V gave up 4 bases and J gave up 11 bases, with 17 bases separating them. The chain's CDR3 is CASSPPANDGQYF. The CDR3 DNA follows: TGTGCCAGCAGCCCGCCGGCCAACGATGGGCAGTATTTT.

The chain recombines TRBV9 with TRBJ2-5; the D gene is possibly TRBD2 (5 bases). This CDR3 has 11 residues. Germline loops: CDR1 SGDLS, CDR2 YYNGEE. V was cut by 5 bases and J by 7 bases, with 9 bases left in between. The CDR3 nucleotides read TGTGCCAGCAGTGGAGGAGGGACCCAGTACTTC. It yields the protein CASSGGGTQYF.

This clonotype has a single count. The chain combines TRBV7-9 with TRBJ2-5; TRBD2 matches 13 bases. V shed 2 bases and J 5 bases; nucleotides not matched to a gene: 8. There are 17 residues in the CDR3. Germline values: CDR1 SEHNR, CDR2 FQNEAQ (reference sequence). The CDR3 sequence: CASSLPGLAGARETQYF. The CDR3 DNA reads as TGTGCCAGCAGCTTACCCGGACTAGCGGGGGCCCGGGAGACCCAGTACTTC.

This chain links TRBV5-1 with TRBJ2-7; unclear D gene. The ends were cut back, 1 base at V and 4 bases at J, with 6 bases in the middle. Germline V CDR1 and CDR2: SGHRS, YFSETQ. The CDR3 has 12 residues. The CDR3 DNA sequence: TGCGCCAGCAGCTTGTCCCGGTACGAGCAGTACGTC. Residues: CASSLSRYEQYV.

This chain uses TRBV7-2 with TRBJ2-5, with 11 bases identical to TRBD2. Looked up from germline, CDR1 is SGHTA and CDR2 is FQGNSA. Trimming took 4 bases from V and 4 from J; bases not matched to a gene: 5. The CDR3 length is 15 residues. CDR3 in DNA: TGTGCCAGCAGCTCGACTAGCGGGAACCCAGAGACCCAGTACTTC. This sequence encodes CASSSTSGNPETQYF. The variable domain in full, with the rest retrieved from reference TRBV7-2 and TRBJ2-5, is GAGVSQSPSNKVTEKGKDVELRCDPISGHTALYWYRQSLGQGLEFLIYFQGNSAPDKSGLPSDRFSAERTGGSVSTLTIQRTQQEDSAVYLCASSSTSGNPETQYFGPGTRLLVL.